The 26 T cell receptor beta chains presented below share a single source sample, sequenced in a study of regulatory T cells in long-lasting Graves disease. Building of the TCR beta libraries involved iRepertoire HTBI primers and Arm-PCR of CDR3 regions. TCRdb re-derived calls from the multiplex PCR reads in MiXCR, one entry per CDR3 protein. The sample includes 450,000 to 500,000 distinct CDR3 sequences, roughly 15% of them seen just once. Time point: newly diagnosed GD, antithyroid drugs for less than 3 months. PBMC-derived RNA was used for the TCR library. These data were also reused for a study on T cells in Graves' hyperthyroidism and ophthalmopathy.

This specimen was peripheral blood mononuclear cells (PBMCs), taken at new diagnosis, from a patient treated with antithyroid drugs. These receptors were collected from a man between 40 and 49 years old with Graves disease.

This clonotype was counted a few times. Just one base apart from a much larger clone, this may be a read error. The chain carries TRBV11-3 and TRBJ2-1, with 10 bases identical to TRBD2. CDR1 is SGHNT, CDR2 YENEEA, per germline. The CDR3 has 15 residues. The CDR3 spells CAGSPIGGLANEQFF. CDR3 in DNA: TGTGCCGGCAGCCCGATAGGGGGACTAGCGAATGAGCAGTTCTTC.

This clonotype has a count of ten or more. V gene TRBV28 combines with J gene TRBJ2-1, with 10 positions matching TRBD1. This CDR3 comprises 14 residues. Trimming cost V 6 bases and J 11 bases; bases outside gene matches: 10. Per germline, CDR1 MDHEN and CDR2 SYDVKM. The CDR3 sequence is CASSLTGTGAQQFF. CDR3 nucleotide sequence: TGTGCCAGCAGCCTTACCGGGACAGGGGCGCAGCAGTTCTTC. The complete variable domain, with remaining parts taken from reference TRBV28 and TRBJ2-1, reads DVKVTQSSRYLVKRTGEKVFLECVQDMDHENMFWYRQDPGLGLRLIYFSYDVKMKEKGDIPEGYSVSREKKERFSLILESASTNQTSMYLCASSLTGTGAQQFFGPGTRLTVL.

This clonotype showed up many times. The rearrangement uses TRBV11-2 and TRBJ1-2, with 7 bases identical to TRBD1. V was clipped by 4 bases and J by 0 bases; unmatched bases: 2. Germline lookup yields CDR1 SGHAT and CDR2 FQNNGV. The CDR3 sequence is 14 residues long. The CDR3 DNA sequence: TGTGCCAGCAGCTCGGACAGGACTAACTATGGCTACACCTTC. It is translated as CASSSDRTNYGYTF.

Notes on this clonotype: A much larger clone sits a single nucleotide away, making a read error possible. The V and J genes are TRBV20-1 and TRBJ2-1; 11 bases match TRBD2. Germline-derived CDR1 and CDR2 are DFQATT and SNEGSKA (reference sequence). The trim removed 1 base at V and 10 bases at J, leaving 15 bases unmatched. The CDR3 totals 17 residues. The chain's CDR3 is CSARGPLAGGSSYEQFF. CDR3 in DNA: TGCAGTGCTAGAGGGCCCTTAGCGGGAGGGAGCTCCTACGAGCAGTTCTTC.

The rearrangement joins TRBV5-1 to TRBJ1-1, with TRBD1 identical over 10 bases. This CDR3 region has 17 residues. Germline values: CDR1 SGHRS, CDR2 YFSETQ. J gave up 1 base and V 3 bases, and 9 bases lay outside the gene matches. The CDR3 spells CASSSGQGINGNTEAFF. Here the CDR3 DNA reads TGCGCCAGCAGCTCGGGACAGGGGATAAACGGGAACACTGAAGCTTTCTTT.

V is TRBV24-1 and J is TRBJ2-5; no definite D call. CDR3 size: 12 residues. Trimming took 9 bases from V and 2 from J, leaving 9 bases between them. Germline V gives CDR1 KGHDR, CDR2 SFDVKD. CDR3 DNA sequence: TGTGCCACCGCACACGAGCAAGAGACCCAGTACTTC. It yields the protein CATAHEQETQYF.

In this sample, this clonotype turned up many times. The rearrangement uses TRBV7-3 and TRBJ2-1, with 9 nucleotides matching TRBD2. Germline loops: CDR1 SGHTA, CDR2 FQGTGA. V dropped 10 bases and J dropped 6; count of bases not matched to a gene: 10. The CDR3 is made up of 14 amino acids. CDR3 loop: CATSGSGGSNEQFF. CDR3 sequence (DNA): TGTGCCACCTCTGGCAGCGGGGGGAGCAATGAGCAGTTCTTC. The entire variable domain, with the rest obtained from reference TRBV7-3 and TRBJ2-1, is as follows: GAGVSQTPSNKVTEKGKYVELRCDPISGHTALYWYRQSLGQGPEFLIYFQGTGAADDSGLPNDRFFAVRPEGSVSTLKIQRTERGDSAVYLCATSGSGGSNEQFFGPGTRLTVL.

In its sample, this clonotype was seen many times. The CDR3 protein is CASSEVVSRLGEPQHF. As DNA, the CDR3 is TGTGCCAGCAGTGAAGTTGTGAGTCGACTTGGGGAGCCCCAGCATTTT. The chain combines TRBV6-1 with TRBJ1-5, with no clear D. CDR3 length equals 16 residues. Per germline, CDR1 MNHNS and CDR2 SASEGT. V lost 1 base and J 8 bases, leaving 18 bases between the germline ends.

Many counts were recorded for this clonotype. The chain carries TRBV6-2 or TRBV6-3 and TRBJ2-1; TRBD2 might be the D (6 bases). Per germline, CDR1 MNHEY and CDR2 SVGEGT. The CDR3 runs to 15 residues. V was shortened by 6 bases and J by 2 bases, with 14 bases between the two germline ends. CDR3 coding DNA: TGTGCCAGCAGCCTCCGGGACTTGCCCTACAATGAGCAGTTCTTC. Translation gives CASSLRDLPYNEQFF.

This clonotype was counted ten times or more. V is TRBV12-3 or TRBV12-4 and J is TRBJ2-3; TRBD1 is a possible D gene (6 bases). The CDR3 extends over 14 amino acids. V lost 6 bases and J lost 6, with 16 bases in between. The CDR3: CASSTASQGDTQYF. CDR3 DNA sequence: TGTGCCAGCAGCACTGCTTCCCAGGGGGATACGCAGTATTTT.

This clonotype was counted ten times or more. The chain has TRBV6-2 or TRBV6-3 and TRBJ2-1, with 7 bases that match TRBD1. There are 14 residues in the CDR3. The germline V gene has CDR1 MNHEY and CDR2 SVGEGT. Trimming removed 2 bases from V and 7 bases from J; junction bases left unmatched: 5. The CDR3 protein is CASSYRTGQNEQFF. CDR3 DNA sequence: TGTGCCAGCAGTTACAGGACAGGCCAGAATGAGCAGTTCTTC.

This clonotype was found many times. The V call is TRBV20-1, the J call TRBJ2-1; TRBD2 aligns across 11 bases. The V segment lost 6 bases and the J segment 4 bases; nucleotides outside the gene matches: 5. Germline V gene sequence: CDR1 DFQATT, CDR2 SNEGSKA (reference sequence). The CDR3 covers 14 residues. The CDR3 here is CSAEGLADYNEQFF. The CDR3 DNA sequence: TGCAGTGCGGAGGGACTAGCGGATTACAATGAGCAGTTCTTC.

This clonotype was found many times. The V and J genes are TRBV7-9 and TRBJ2-2; no clear D gene. The CDR3 is 15 amino acids. The germline gives CDR1 SEHNR, CDR2 FQNEAQ (reference sequence). Trimming removed 1 base from V and 3 bases from J, with 9 bases in between. CDR3 protein: CASSLGKQYTGELFF. CDR3 nucleotides: TGTGCCAGCAGCTTAGGCAAACAGTACACCGGGGAGCTGTTTTTT.

This clonotype has just a few counts. The chain is built from TRBV12-3 or TRBV12-4 and TRBJ1-3, with 8 nucleotides matching TRBD1. The CDR3 has 16 amino acids. Trimming removed 5 bases from V and 4 bases from J; junction bases left unmatched: 10. CDR3 residues: CASSPLQGAAGNTIYF. DNA of the CDR3: TGTGCCAGCAGTCCACTGCAGGGGGCTGCGGGAAACACCATATATTTT.

The table lists this clonotype with a few counts. V is TRBV7-8 and J is TRBJ1-1; maybe TRBD1 (6 bases). Germline assignment: CDR1 SGHVS and CDR2 FQNEAQ. This CDR3 has 13 amino acids. V lost 6 bases and J lost 11, with 19 bases in between. The CDR3 here is CASSRGGGRTAFF. The CDR3 DNA sequence: TGTGCCAGCAGTCGAGGGGGGGGCAGGACGGCTTTCTTT.

Comments on this clonotype: A much more abundant neighbour one base away suggests this may be a read error. The rearrangement uses TRBV6-1 and TRBJ2-7, with 12 bases fitting TRBD2. Germline CDR1 is MNHNS and CDR2 is SASEGT. The CDR3 extends over 15 amino acids. In nucleotides, the CDR3 is TGTGCCAGCACCAAGGGACTAGCGGGCTCCTACGTGCAGTACTTC. As protein: CASTKGLAGSYVQYF.

This clonotype occurred a few times. The V gene is TRBV19, the J gene TRBJ2-1, with 11 bases fitting TRBD2. Germline CDR1 LNHDA, CDR2 SQIVND (reference sequence). V gave up 5 bases and J gave up 9 bases; unmatched junction bases: 6. The CDR3 totals 14 residues. This chain's CDR3 is CASSPLAGEGEQFF. Written as DNA, the CDR3 is TGTGCCAGTAGTCCACTAGCGGGAGAGGGTGAGCAGTTCTTC. The full variable domain, with the rest looked up from reference TRBV19 and TRBJ2-1, is DGGITQSPKYLFRKEGQNVTLSCEQNLNHDAMYWYRQDPGQGLRLIYYSQIVNDFQKGDIAEGYSVSREKKESFPLTVTSAQKNPTAFYLCASSPLAGEGEQFFGPGTRLTVL.

This clonotype was observed a handful of times. The chain recombines TRBV12-3 or TRBV12-4 with TRBJ1-5; maybe TRBD1 (5 bases). CDR3 length: 17 residues. Trimming removed 5 bases at V and 10 bases at J, with 27 bases between. This CDR3 reads CASSRVDGIVGTSPQHF. The CDR3, as DNA: TGTGCCAGCAGTCGGGTGGATGGGATCGTCGGGACCAGCCCCCAGCATTTT.

This clonotype was counted a few times. This sequence joins TRBV24-1 and TRBJ2-1; possibly TRBD1 for D (6 bases). Trimming took off 4 bases at V and 12 bases at J, with 18 bases between the two ends. Germline-derived CDR1 and CDR2 are KGHDR and SFDVKD. This CDR3 is 14 amino acids long. The chain's CDR3 is CATSDRPTGEGQFF. For the CDR3, the DNA is TGTGCCACCAGTGACCGCCCGACAGGCGAGGGGCAGTTCTTC.

This clonotype occurred many times. The genes are TRBV20-1 and TRBJ2-1; TRBD2 aligns across 12 bases. Germline V gene data show CDR1 as DFQATT and CDR2 as SNEGSKA (reference sequence). The J segment lost 5 bases and the V segment lost 7 bases, leaving 9 bases of the junction unmatched. This CDR3 is 15 amino acids long. The DNA for the CDR3 is TGCAGTGACCTGATCCTAGCGGGAGGGGACAATGAGCAGTTCTTC. Its protein product is CSDLILAGGDNEQFF.

This clonotype has only a few counts. The V call is TRBV19, the J call TRBJ1-1; 7 bases map to TRBD1. J was trimmed by 5 bases and V by 4 bases; bases with no gene match: 4. In germline, CDR1 is LNHDA, CDR2 SQIVND (reference sequence). The CDR3 spans 13 residues. In DNA, the CDR3 is TGTGCCAGTAGTACCTTACAGGGGACTGAAGCTTTCTTT. This translates into CASSTLQGTEAFF.

This clonotype was detected ten times or more. This chain uses TRBV5-1 with TRBJ2-4; TRBD1 matches 8 bases. The CDR3 has 15 amino acids. V gave up 2 bases and J gave up 1 base; unmatched junction bases: 2. Germline CDR1 is SGHRS and CDR2 is YFSETQ. In DNA, the CDR3 is TGCGCCAGCAGCTTACAGGGGGAGGCCAAAAACATTCAGTACTTC. Its protein is CASSLQGEAKNIQYF. Full variable domain (outside the CDR3, taken from reference TRBV5-1 and TRBJ2-4): KAGVTQTPRYLIKTRGQQVTLSCSPISGHRSVSWYQQTPGQGLQFLFEYFSETQRNKGNFPGRFSGRQFSNSRSEMNVSTLELGDSALYLCASSLQGEAKNIQYFGAGTRLSVL.

This clonotype has at least ten counts. V gene TRBV24-1 combines with J gene TRBJ2-7; D is ambiguous. This CDR3 spans 15 amino acids. Germline loops: CDR1 KGHDR, CDR2 SFDVKD. V lost 5 bases to trimming and J lost 2 bases, with 15 bases between them. The CDR3 nucleotides are TGTGCCACCAGTGGCTCCCTTGTCAATCCCTACGAGCAGTACTTC. Its protein is CATSGSLVNPYEQYF.

This clonotype was picked up many times. The genes are TRBV25-1 and TRBJ2-1; D tentatively reads TRBD1 or TRBD2 (6 bases each). Germline CDR1 is MGHDK and CDR2 is SYGVNS. This CDR3 region has 17 residues. Trimming left V 1 base short and J 8 bases short, with 21 bases between. CDR3 residues: CASSEFPRWGAPDEQFF. CDR3 DNA sequence: TGTGCCAGCAGTGAATTCCCCCGCTGGGGGGCCCCGGATGAGCAGTTCTTC.

There are a few counts of this clonotype. The gene calls are TRBV6-2 or TRBV6-3 and TRBJ2-1, with TRBD2 matching 10 bases. CDR3 length: 14 residues. Germline CDR1 MNHEY, CDR2 SVGEGT. V was pared by 7 bases and J by 1 base, with 1 base of the junction left unmatched. The CDR3 spells CASKLAGSYNEQFF. DNA of the CDR3: TGTGCCAGCAAACTAGCGGGGTCCTACAATGAGCAGTTCTTC.

This clonotype was observed many times. The chain combines TRBV11-2 with TRBJ2-1; 7 positions match TRBD1. J gave up 2 bases and V 0 bases, and 7 bases lay outside the gene matches. Per germline, CDR1 SGHAT and CDR2 FQNNGV. The CDR3 spans 17 residues. The CDR3 loop reads CASSLDWAGGAYNEQFF. The CDR3 DNA follows: TGTGCCAGCAGCTTAGATTGGGCAGGGGGTGCCTACAATGAGCAGTTCTTC.